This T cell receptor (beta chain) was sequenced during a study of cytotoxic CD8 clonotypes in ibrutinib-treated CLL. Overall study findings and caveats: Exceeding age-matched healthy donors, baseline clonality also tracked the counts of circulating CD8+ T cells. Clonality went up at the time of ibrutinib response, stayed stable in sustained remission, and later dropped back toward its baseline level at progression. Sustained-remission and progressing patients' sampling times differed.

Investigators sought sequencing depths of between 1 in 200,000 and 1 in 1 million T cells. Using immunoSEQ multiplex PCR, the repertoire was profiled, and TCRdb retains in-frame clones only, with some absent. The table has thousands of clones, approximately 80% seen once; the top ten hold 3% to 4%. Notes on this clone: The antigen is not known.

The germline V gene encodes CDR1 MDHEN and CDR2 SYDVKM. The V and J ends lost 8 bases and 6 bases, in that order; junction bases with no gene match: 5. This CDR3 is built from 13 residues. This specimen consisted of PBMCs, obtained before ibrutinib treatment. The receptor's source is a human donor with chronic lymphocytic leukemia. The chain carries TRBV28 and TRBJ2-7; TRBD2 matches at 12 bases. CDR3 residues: CASEGTSGLEQYF. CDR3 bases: TGTGCCAGCGAGGGGACTAGCGGGCTCGAGCAGTACTTC.